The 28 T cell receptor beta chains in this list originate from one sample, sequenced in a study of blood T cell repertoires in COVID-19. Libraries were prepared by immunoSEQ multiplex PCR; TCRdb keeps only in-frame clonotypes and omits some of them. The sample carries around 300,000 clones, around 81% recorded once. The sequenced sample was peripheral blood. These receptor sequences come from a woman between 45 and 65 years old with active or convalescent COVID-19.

CDR3 loop: CASSYPTSGRTIYEQYF. The DNA of the CDR3 is TGTGCCAGCAGTTACCCGACTAGCGGGAGGACGATCTACGAGCAGTACTTC. The chain uses TRBV6-2 or TRBV6-3 and TRBJ2-7, with 13 bases matching TRBD2. This CDR3 has 17 residues. Trimming at V came to 2 bases and at J to 3 bases, leaving 7 bases not matched to a gene. Germline V CDR1 and CDR2: MNHEY, SVGEGT.

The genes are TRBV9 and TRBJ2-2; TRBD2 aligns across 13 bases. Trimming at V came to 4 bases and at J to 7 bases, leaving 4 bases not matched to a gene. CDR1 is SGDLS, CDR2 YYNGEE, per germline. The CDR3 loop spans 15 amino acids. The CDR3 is CASSRTSGSLGELFF. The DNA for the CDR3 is TGTGCCAGCAGCAGGACTAGCGGGAGTCTCGGGGAGCTGTTTTTT.

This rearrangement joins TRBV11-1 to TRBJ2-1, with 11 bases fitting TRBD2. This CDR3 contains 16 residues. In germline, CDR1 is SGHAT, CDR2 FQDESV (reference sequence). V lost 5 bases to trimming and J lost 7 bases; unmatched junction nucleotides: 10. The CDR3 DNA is TGTGCCAGCAGCCCCGATGTAGCGGGAGGGCCGAATGAGCAGTTCTTC. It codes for CASSPDVAGGPNEQFF.

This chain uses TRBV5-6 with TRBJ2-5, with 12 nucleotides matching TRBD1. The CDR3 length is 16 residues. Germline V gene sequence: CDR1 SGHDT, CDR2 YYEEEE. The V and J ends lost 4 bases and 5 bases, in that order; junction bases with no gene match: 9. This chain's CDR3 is CASSDRDRGLLETQYF. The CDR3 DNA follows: TGTGCCAGCAGCGACAGGGACAGGGGGCTTCTTGAGACCCAGTACTTC.

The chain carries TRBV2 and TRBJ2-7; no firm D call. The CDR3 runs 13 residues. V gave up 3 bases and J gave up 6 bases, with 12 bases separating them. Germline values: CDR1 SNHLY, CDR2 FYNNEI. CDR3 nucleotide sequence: TGTGCCAGCAGTGATGGGCACGTTGGCGAGCAGTACTTC. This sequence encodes CASSDGHVGEQYF.

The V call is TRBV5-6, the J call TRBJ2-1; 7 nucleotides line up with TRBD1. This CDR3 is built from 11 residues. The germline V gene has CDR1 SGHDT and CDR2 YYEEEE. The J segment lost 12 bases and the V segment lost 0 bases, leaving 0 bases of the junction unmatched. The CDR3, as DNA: TGTGCCAGCAGCTTGGGGACAGGGCAGTTCTTC. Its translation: CASSLGTGQFF.

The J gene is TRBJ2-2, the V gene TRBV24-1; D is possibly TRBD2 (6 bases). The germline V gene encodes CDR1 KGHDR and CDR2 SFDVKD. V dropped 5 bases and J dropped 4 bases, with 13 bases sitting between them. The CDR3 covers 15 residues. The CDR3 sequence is CATSGAGLPTGELFF. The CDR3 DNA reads TGTGCCACCAGTGGCGCGGGACTTCCCACCGGGGAGCTGTTTTTT.

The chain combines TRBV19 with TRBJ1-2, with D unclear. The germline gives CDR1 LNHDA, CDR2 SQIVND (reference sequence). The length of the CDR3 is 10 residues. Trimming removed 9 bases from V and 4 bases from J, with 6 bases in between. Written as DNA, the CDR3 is TGTGCCAGCGGGAGCTATGGCTACACCTTC. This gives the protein CASGSYGYTF. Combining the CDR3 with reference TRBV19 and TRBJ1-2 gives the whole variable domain DGGITQSPKYLFRKEGQNVTLSCEQNLNHDAMYWYRQDPGQGLRLIYYSQIVNDFQKGDIAEGYSVSREKKESFPLTVTSAQKNPTAFYLCASGSYGYTFGSGTRLTVV.

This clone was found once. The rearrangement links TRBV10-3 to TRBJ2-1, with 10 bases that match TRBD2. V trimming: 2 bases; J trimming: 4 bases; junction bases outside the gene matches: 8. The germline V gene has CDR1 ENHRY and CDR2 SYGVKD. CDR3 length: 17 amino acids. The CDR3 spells CAISENIIAGGYNEQFF. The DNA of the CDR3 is TGTGCCATCAGTGAGAATATAATAGCGGGAGGTTACAATGAGCAGTTCTTC.

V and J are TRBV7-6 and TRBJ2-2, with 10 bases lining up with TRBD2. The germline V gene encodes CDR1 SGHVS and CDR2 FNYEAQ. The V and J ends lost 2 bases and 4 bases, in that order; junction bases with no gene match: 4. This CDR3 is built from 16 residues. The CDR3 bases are TGTGCCAGCAGCTTACTAGCGGGAGAGGGCACCGGGGAGCTGTTTTTT. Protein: CASSLLAGEGTGELFF.

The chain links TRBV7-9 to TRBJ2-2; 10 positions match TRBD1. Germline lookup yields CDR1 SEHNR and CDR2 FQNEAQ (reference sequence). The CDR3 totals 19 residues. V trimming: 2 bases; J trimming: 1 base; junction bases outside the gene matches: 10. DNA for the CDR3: TGTGCCAGCAGCTTAAATCTAGGGACAGGGGAATTGAACACCGGGGAGCTGTTTTTT. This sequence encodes CASSLNLGTGELNTGELFF.

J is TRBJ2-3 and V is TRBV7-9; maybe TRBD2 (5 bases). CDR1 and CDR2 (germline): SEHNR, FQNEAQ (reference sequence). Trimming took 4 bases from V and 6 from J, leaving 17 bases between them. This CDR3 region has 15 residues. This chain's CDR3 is CASSWKASRRDTQYF. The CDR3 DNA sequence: TGTGCCAGCAGCTGGAAGGCTAGCCGAAGGGATACGCAGTATTTT.

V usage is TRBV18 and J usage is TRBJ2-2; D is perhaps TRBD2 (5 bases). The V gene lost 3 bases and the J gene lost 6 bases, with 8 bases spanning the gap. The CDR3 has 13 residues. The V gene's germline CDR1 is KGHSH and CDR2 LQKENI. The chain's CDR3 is CASSPTRAGELFF. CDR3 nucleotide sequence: TGTGCCAGCTCACCCACTAGAGCCGGGGAGCTGTTTTTT.

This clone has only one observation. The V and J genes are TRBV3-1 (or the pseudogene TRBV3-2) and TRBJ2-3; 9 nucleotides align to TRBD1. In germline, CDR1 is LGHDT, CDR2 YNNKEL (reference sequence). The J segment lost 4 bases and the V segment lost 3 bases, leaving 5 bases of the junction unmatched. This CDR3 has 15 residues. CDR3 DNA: TGTGCCAGCAGCCAGGGGGACAGGGATCCAGATACGCAGTATTTT. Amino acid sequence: CASSQGDRDPDTQYF.

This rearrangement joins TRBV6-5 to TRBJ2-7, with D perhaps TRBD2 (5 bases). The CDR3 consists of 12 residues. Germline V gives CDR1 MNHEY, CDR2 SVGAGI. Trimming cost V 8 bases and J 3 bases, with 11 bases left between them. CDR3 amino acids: CASSRGYYEQYF. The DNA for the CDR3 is TGTGCCAGCTCTCGGGGATACTACGAGCAGTACTTC.

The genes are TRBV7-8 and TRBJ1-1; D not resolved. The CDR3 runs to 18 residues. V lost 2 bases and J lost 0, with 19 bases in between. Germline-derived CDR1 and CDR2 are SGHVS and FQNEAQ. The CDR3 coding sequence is TGTGCCAGCAGCTTAACGGAGTATTTAACTATTATGAACACTGAAGCTTTCTTT. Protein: CASSLTEYLTIMNTEAFF. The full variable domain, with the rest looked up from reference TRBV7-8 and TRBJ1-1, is GAGVSQSPRYKVAKRGQDVALRCDPISGHVSLFWYQQALGQGPEFLTYFQNEAQLDKSGLPSDRFFAERPEGSVSTLKIQRTQQEDSAVYLCASSLTEYLTIMNTEAFFGQGTRLTVV.

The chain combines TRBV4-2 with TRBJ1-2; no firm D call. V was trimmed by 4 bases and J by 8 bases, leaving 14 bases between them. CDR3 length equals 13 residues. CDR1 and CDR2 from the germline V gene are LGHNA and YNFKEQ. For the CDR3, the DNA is TGTGCCAGCAGCCCCGAAGAGGGCGGGGGCTACACCTTC. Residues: CASSPEEGGGYTF.

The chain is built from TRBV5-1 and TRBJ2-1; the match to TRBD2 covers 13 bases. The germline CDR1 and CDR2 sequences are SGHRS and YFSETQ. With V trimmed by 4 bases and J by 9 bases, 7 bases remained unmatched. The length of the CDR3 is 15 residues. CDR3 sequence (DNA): TGCGCCAGCAGCGCGGGACTAGCGGGATTGAGTGAGCAGTTCTTC. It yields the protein CASSAGLAGLSEQFF.

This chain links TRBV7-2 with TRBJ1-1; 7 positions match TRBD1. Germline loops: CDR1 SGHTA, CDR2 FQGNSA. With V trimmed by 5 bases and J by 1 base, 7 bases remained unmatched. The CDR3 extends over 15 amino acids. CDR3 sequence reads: CASSTRQGGNTEAFF. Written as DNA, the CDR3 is TGTGCCAGCAGCACCCGACAGGGAGGGAACACTGAAGCTTTCTTT.

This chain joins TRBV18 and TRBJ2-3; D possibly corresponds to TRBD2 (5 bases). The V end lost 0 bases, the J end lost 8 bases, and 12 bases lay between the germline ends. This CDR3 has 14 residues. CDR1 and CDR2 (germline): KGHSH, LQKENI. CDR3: CASSPPPGTGTQYF. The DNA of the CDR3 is TGTGCCAGCTCACCACCCCCGGGAACTGGTACGCAGTATTTT.

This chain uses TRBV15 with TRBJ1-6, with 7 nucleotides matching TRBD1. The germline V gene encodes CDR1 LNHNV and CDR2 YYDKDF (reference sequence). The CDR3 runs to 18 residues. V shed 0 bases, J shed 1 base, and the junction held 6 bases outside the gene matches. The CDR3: CATSRDPTTGSYNSPLHF. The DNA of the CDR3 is TGTGCCACCAGCAGAGACCCAACGACAGGGTCCTATAATTCACCCCTCCACTTT.

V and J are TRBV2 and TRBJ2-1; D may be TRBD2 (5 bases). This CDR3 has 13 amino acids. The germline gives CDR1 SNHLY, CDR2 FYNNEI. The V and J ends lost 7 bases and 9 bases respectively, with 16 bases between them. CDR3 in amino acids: CASTTEVGAEQFF. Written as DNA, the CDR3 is TGTGCCAGCACCACGGAGGTGGGAGCTGAGCAGTTCTTC.

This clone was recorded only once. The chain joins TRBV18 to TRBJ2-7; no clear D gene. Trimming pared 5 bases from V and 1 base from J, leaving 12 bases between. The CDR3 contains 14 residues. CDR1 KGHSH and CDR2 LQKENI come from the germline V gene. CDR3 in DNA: TGTGCCAGCTCATCCGCAGGTGTTTCCTACGAGCAGTACTTC. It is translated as CASSSAGVSYEQYF.

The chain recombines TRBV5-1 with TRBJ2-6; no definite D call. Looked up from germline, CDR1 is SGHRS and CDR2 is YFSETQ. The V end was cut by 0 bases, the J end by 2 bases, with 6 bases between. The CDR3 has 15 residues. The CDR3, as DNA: TGCGCCAGCAGCTTGGGCAGGACTGGGGCCAACGTCCTGACTTTC. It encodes CASSLGRTGANVLTF.

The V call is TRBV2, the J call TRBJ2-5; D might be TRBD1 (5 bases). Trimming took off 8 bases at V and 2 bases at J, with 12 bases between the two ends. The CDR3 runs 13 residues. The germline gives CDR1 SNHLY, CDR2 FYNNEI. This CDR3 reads CASQRGWQETQYF. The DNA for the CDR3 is TGTGCCAGCCAAAGGGGCTGGCAAGAGACCCAGTACTTC. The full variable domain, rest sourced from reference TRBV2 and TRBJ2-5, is EPEVTQTPSHQVTQMGQEVILRCVPISNHLYFYWYRQILGQKVEFLVSFYNNEISEKSEIFDDQFSVERPDGSNFTLKIRSTKLEDSAMYFCASQRGWQETQYFGPGTRLLVL.

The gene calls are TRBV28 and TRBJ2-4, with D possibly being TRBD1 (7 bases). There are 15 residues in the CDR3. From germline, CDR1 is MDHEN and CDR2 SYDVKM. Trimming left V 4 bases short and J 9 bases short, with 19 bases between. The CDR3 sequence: CASSSTGLYGSIQYF. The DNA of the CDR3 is TGTGCCAGCAGTTCGACAGGGCTCTACGGGAGCATTCAGTACTTC.

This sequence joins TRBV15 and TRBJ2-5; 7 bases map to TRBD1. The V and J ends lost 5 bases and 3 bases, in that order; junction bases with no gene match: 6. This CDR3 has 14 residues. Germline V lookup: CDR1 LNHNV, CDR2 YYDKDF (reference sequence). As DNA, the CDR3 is TGTGCCACCAGCCCTCTGGGGACAGAAGAGACCCAGTACTTC. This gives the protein CATSPLGTEETQYF.

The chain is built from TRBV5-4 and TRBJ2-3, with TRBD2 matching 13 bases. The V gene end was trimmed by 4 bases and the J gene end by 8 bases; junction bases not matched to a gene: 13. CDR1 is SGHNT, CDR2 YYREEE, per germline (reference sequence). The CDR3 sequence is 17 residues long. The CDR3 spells CASSPGTSGTTGGTQYF. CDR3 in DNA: TGTGCCAGCAGCCCCGGGACTAGCGGGACTACAGGGGGTACGCAGTATTTT.